The 19 T cell receptor beta chains listed next were all sequenced from one sample in a study of tissue T cells after allogeneic stem cell transplantation. Assay used: immunoSEQ multiplex PCR; TCRdb lists only in-frame clones, some missing. The repertoire consists of some 25,000 clones, with around 79% occurring once and the leading ten covering over 6%. The specimen comprised tissue from the ileum, sampled at autopsy. The receptors were sampled from a female donor of 60 years or more with lung cancer.

The rearrangement joins TRBV4-3 to TRBJ1-1; weak D call: TRBD1 (5 bases). Trimming removed 3 bases from V and 11 bases from J, with 16 bases in between. Germline V gene data show CDR1 as LGHNA and CDR2 as YSLEER. The CDR3 is made up of 13 amino acids. The CDR3, as DNA: TGCGCCAGCAGCCAGAGAGTGGGGCTTTGGGCTTTCTTT. This sequence encodes CASSQRVGLWAFF.

This clone was seen a handful of times. The chain employs TRBV11-2 and TRBJ1-2; D is undetermined. V gave up 5 bases and J gave up 2 bases, with 12 bases separating them. Germline-derived CDR1 and CDR2 are SGHAT and FQNNGV. The CDR3 totals 14 residues. The CDR3 protein is CASSPSRQNYGYTF. CDR3 sequence (DNA): TGTGCCAGCAGCCCCAGTAGGCAGAACTATGGCTACACCTTC.

The chain links TRBV9 to TRBJ1-2, with D perhaps matching TRBD1 (5 bases). Germline CDR1 reads SGDLS; CDR2 reads YYNGEE. V dropped 8 bases and J dropped 0 bases, with 11 bases sitting between them. The CDR3 contains 13 residues. Written as DNA, the CDR3 is TGTGCCAGTGGGGACCGAGCTAACTATGGCTACACCTTC. Translating gives CASGDRANYGYTF.

J is TRBJ2-3 and V is TRBV5-1, with D tentatively TRBD1 (5 bases). The V gene's germline CDR1 is SGHRS and CDR2 YFSETQ. The CDR3 has 16 residues. The V gene lost 7 bases and the J gene lost 2 bases, with 20 bases spanning the gap. CDR3 loop: CASRLDPWGLTDTQYF. The CDR3 nucleotides are TGCGCCAGCCGACTCGATCCCTGGGGCCTCACAGATACGCAGTATTTT.

V and J are TRBV18 and TRBJ2-3, with unresolved D. The CDR3 is 13 residues long. Trimming removed 6 bases at V and 0 bases at J, with 7 bases between. Germline lookup yields CDR1 KGHSH and CDR2 LQKENI. The CDR3 sequence is CASSRYSTDTQYF. CDR3 bases: TGTGCCAGCTCGAGGTATAGCACAGATACGCAGTATTTT.

This clone was picked up a small number of times. The rearrangement joins TRBV2 to TRBJ2-7, with D tentatively TRBD2 (5 bases). With 6 bases removed from V and 4 bases from J, the gap between germline ends came to 16 bases. Germline V gene sequence: CDR1 SNHLY, CDR2 FYNNEI. The CDR3 spans 14 residues. CDR3 amino acids: CASSKAPTGYEQYF. The CDR3 DNA follows: TGTGCCAGCAGCAAAGCTCCGACGGGATACGAGCAGTACTTC.

The chain is built from TRBV6-1 and TRBJ2-1; 9 positions match TRBD1. CDR3 length: 15 amino acids. V was pared by 3 bases and J by 3 bases, with 3 bases of the junction left unmatched. Germline V gene data show CDR1 as MNHNS and CDR2 as SASEGT. The CDR3 is CASSEPGQGYNEQFF. In DNA, the CDR3 is TGTGCCAGCAGTGAGCCGGGACAGGGCTACAATGAGCAGTTCTTC.

This clone was seen just once. V usage is TRBV9 and J usage is TRBJ1-1, with D unclear. Germline values: CDR1 SGDLS, CDR2 YYNGEE. Trimming took 2 bases from V and 4 from J, leaving 9 bases between them. This CDR3 region has 13 residues. CDR3 in DNA: TGTGCCAGCAGCGTCGGTAAGGGCACTGAAGCTTTCTTT. Translating gives CASSVGKGTEAFF. Using reference TRBV9 and TRBJ1-1 for the parts outside the CDR3, the full variable domain is DSGVTQTPKHLITATGQRVTLRCSPRSGDLSVYWYQQSLDQGLQFLIQYYNGEERAKGNILERFSAQQFPDLHSELNLSSLELGDSALYFCASSVGKGTEAFFGQGTRLTVV.

The rearrangement joins TRBV24-1 to TRBJ1-5; TRBD1 is a possible D gene (6 bases). Germline CDR1 reads KGHDR; CDR2 reads SFDVKD. This CDR3 spans 15 amino acids. The V end was cut by 6 bases, the J end by 1 base, with 12 bases between. In DNA, the CDR3 is TGTGCCACCAGTCACTGGACAGAGAGCAATCAGCCCCAGCATTTT. Translating it yields CATSHWTESNQPQHF.

The DNA for the CDR3 is TGTGCCAGCAGTTTACTGGGGACTCGCCTCTCAGATACGCAGTATTTT. It specifies CASSLLGTRLSDTQYF. The rearrangement joins TRBV27 to TRBJ2-3; D possibly corresponds to TRBD2 (6 bases). Trimming stripped 2 bases from V and 4 bases from J, with 16 bases between. Germline values: CDR1 MNHEY, CDR2 SMNVEV (reference sequence). This CDR3 spans 16 amino acids.

The genes are TRBV7-9 and TRBJ1-1; TRBD1 might be the D (5 bases). Germline loops: CDR1 SEHNR, CDR2 FQNEAQ (reference sequence). The V end was cut by 3 bases, the J end by 2 bases, with 13 bases between. The CDR3 consists of 15 residues. The CDR3 reads CASSLWMRDNTEAFF. In DNA, the CDR3 is TGTGCCAGCAGCTTGTGGATGAGGGACAACACTGAAGCTTTCTTT. Full variable domain (missing parts from reference TRBV7-9 and TRBJ1-1): DTGVSQNPRHKITKRGQNVTFRCDPISEHNRLYWYRQTLGQGPEFLTYFQNEAQLEKSRLLSDRFSAERPKGSFSTLEIQRTEQGDSAMYLCASSLWMRDNTEAFFGQGTRLTVV.

This clone has a single count. The J gene is TRBJ2-1, the V gene TRBV24-1; tentative D call: TRBD2 (6 bases). V lost 3 bases to trimming and J lost 0 bases, with 11 bases between them. Germline V CDR1 and CDR2: KGHDR, SFDVKD. This CDR3 spans 16 amino acids. The CDR3 nucleotides are TGTGCCACCAGTGATCCAGCGGGTTACTCCTACAATGAGCAGTTCTTC. It encodes CATSDPAGYSYNEQFF.

This clone has a single count. V and J are TRBV19 and TRBJ2-2; no firm D call. The germline V gene has CDR1 LNHDA and CDR2 SQIVND (reference sequence). The CDR3 length is 13 residues. Trimming removed 1 base at V and 4 bases at J, with 4 bases between. This chain's CDR3 is CASSIGGTGELFF. DNA for the CDR3: TGTGCCAGTAGTATAGGCGGCACCGGGGAGCTGTTTTTT.

The chain is built from TRBV11-3 and TRBJ2-1, with D possibly TRBD1 on 5 matching bases. The CDR3 sequence is 15 residues long. Per germline, CDR1 SGHNT and CDR2 YENEEA. V was shortened by 4 bases and J by 4 bases, with 14 bases between the two germline ends. CDR3 region: CASSWERGSYNEQFF. For the CDR3, the DNA is TGTGCCAGCAGCTGGGAAAGGGGATCGTACAATGAGCAGTTCTTC. Supplemented by reference TRBV11-3 and TRBJ2-1, the full variable domain reads EAGVVQSPRYKIIEKKQPVAFWCNPISGHNTLYWYLQNLGQGPELLIRYENEEAVDDSQLPKDRFSAERLKGVDSTLKIQPAELGDSAVYLCASSWERGSYNEQFFGPGTRLTVL.

The CDR3 coding sequence is TGTGCCAGTAGTCACAGGGGACAGAATCAGCCCCAGCATTTT. Protein product: CASSHRGQNQPQHF. The chain links TRBV19 to TRBJ1-5; 7 bases are a match to TRBD1. This CDR3 is 14 amino acids long. V was clipped by 5 bases and J by 4 bases; unmatched bases: 5. Germline loops: CDR1 LNHDA, CDR2 SQIVND (reference sequence).

This chain joins TRBV11-3 and TRBJ2-3, with D unclear. Germline V gene data show CDR1 as SGHNT and CDR2 as YENEEA. This CDR3 is built from 12 residues. Trimming took 5 bases from V and 5 from J, leaving 8 bases between them. CDR3: CASSPSRDTQYF. Here the CDR3 DNA reads TGTGCCAGCAGCCCTTCAAGAGATACGCAGTATTTT.

Comment on this clone: Relative to the germline gene, one junction end is altered; a read error may explain this. The chain uses TRBV19 and TRBJ1-4; 7 bases agree with TRBD1. CDR3 size: 14 residues. CDR1 LNHDA and CDR2 SQIVND come from the germline V gene (reference sequence). The CDR3 DNA is TGTGCCAGTAGGCCCAGGGGGGACCGGAGTCCCGCAACTTTT. The encoded protein is CASRPRGDRSPATF.

The chain joins TRBV15 to TRBJ2-3; 7 nucleotides align to TRBD1. V lost 1 base and J lost 5; bases outside the gene matches: 15. Germline CDR1 LNHNV, CDR2 YYDKDF (reference sequence). CDR3 length: 18 residues. CDR3 residues: CATSRATPGGSFGDTQYF. The CDR3 DNA sequence: TGTGCCACCAGCAGAGCAACCCCAGGGGGATCCTTCGGAGATACGCAGTATTTT.

By frequency in the sample, this clone is medium-sized. V is TRBV4-3 and J is TRBJ1-2, with a weak D call TRBD1 (5 bases). The CDR3 has 16 residues. The germline V and J ends were trimmed by 0 bases and 6 bases, with 17 bases remaining between them. Germline V gene sequence: CDR1 LGHNA, CDR2 YSLEER. CDR3 sequence: CASSQDPRGDVHGYTF. CDR3 DNA sequence: TGCGCCAGCAGCCAAGATCCTCGGGGGGACGTCCATGGCTACACCTTC.